This is a list of T cell receptor beta chains from one sample in a study of T cell responses to AZD1222 COVID-19 vaccine. Clones were sequenced by immunoSEQ multiplex PCR, and TCRdb holds only the in-frame ones, with some missing. The sample includes under 200,000 clones, 92% of them seen just once. The sample was peripheral blood, taken 28 days after the second AZD1222 dose. These receptors all stem from an adult who received the AZD1222 COVID-19 vaccine. The CDR3 runs from the conserved cysteine through the conserved F or W. Fields, in order: CDR3 length, D gene, J gene, clone size, V gene, CDR3 protein. The D gene is left open where the match is weak. Expanded clones are given a class, and other clones once, few, many or no size at all.

14,.,TRBJ2-1,.,TRBV29-1,CSTLGSATRDEQFF
15,TRBD1,TRBJ1-5,.,TRBV10-2,CASSLGQGARQPQHF
12,.,TRBJ1-1,.,TRBV4-2,CASSQEGAEAFF
16,.,TRBJ2-7,few,TRBV3-1/TRBV3-2,CASSQDGAASSYEQYF
17,TRBD2,TRBJ2-1,.,TRBV7-2,CASSSQLRQRGTDEQFF
13,.,TRBJ1-2,.,TRBV30,CARAATSYYGYTF
16,TRBD1,TRBJ2-2,.,TRBV3-1/TRBV3-2,CASSTHRGLAAGELFF
15,TRBD2,TRBJ2-3,.,TRBV5-5,CASRLAGGSTDTQYF
13,.,TRBJ1-6,.,TRBV7-9,CASRRGSNSPLHF
13,TRBD2,TRBJ2-7,.,TRBV29-1,CSVAREGTYEQYF
12,.,TRBJ1-5,.,TRBV30,CAWSSGNQPQHF
14,.,TRBJ1-1,.,TRBV5-6,CASSFSSGTPEAFF
15,.,TRBJ1-2,.,TRBV19,CASGLLDLYGYGYTF
12,.,TRBJ1-2,.,TRBV13,CASSQTGYGYTF
14,.,TRBJ1-2,.,TRBV30,CAWGPRTKGYGYTF
17,.,TRBJ1-5,once,TRBV6-6,CASSPHRDKKGNQPQHF